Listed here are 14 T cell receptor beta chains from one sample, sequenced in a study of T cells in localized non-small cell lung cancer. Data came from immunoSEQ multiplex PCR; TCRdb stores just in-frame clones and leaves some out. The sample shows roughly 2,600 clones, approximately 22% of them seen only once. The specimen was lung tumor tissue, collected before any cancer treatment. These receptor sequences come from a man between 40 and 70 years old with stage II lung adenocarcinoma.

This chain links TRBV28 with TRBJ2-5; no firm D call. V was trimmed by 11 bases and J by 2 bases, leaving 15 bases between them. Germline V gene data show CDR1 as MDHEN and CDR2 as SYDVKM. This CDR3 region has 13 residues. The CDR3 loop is CAGKRLRQETQYF. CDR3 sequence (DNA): TGTGCCGGAAAAAGACTGAGACAAGAGACCCAGTACTTC. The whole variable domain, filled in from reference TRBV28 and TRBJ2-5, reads DVKVTQSSRYLVKRTGEKVFLECVQDMDHENMFWYRQDPGLGLRLIYFSYDVKMKEKGDIPEGYSVSREKKERFSLILESASTNQTSMYLCAGKRLRQETQYFGPGTRLLVL.

The CDR3 protein is CASSLGGTSTDTQYF. The CDR3 region has the DNA TGTGCCAGCAGCTTGGGCGGGACTAGCACAGATACGCAGTATTTT. This chain uses TRBV11-3 with TRBJ2-3; D might be TRBD2 (6 bases). Germline CDR1 and CDR2: SGHNT and YENEEA. The germline V and J ends were trimmed by 3 bases and 0 bases, with 10 bases remaining between them. CDR3 size: 15 residues.

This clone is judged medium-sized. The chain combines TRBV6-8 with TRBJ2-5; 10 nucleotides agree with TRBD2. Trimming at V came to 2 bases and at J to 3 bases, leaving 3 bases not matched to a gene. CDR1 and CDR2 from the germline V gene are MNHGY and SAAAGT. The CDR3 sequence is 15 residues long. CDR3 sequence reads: CASSYPTSGEETQYF. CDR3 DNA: TGTGCCAGCAGTTACCCTACTAGCGGGGAAGAGACCCAGTACTTC.

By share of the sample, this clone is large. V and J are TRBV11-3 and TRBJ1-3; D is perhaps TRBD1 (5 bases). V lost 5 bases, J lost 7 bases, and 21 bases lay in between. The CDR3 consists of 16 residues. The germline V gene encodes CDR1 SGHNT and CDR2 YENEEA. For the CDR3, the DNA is TGTGCCAGCAGCGGCCGGGGTCTGGGACTGTCGAACACCATATATTTT. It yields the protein CASSGRGLGLSNTIYF.

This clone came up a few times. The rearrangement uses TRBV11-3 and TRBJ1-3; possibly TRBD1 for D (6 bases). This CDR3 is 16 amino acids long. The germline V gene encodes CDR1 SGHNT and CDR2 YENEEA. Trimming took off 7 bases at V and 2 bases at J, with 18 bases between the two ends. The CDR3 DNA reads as TGTGCCAGCACCATCGAACAGGGTGCCCCTGGAAACACCATATATTTT. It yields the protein CASTIEQGAPGNTIYF.

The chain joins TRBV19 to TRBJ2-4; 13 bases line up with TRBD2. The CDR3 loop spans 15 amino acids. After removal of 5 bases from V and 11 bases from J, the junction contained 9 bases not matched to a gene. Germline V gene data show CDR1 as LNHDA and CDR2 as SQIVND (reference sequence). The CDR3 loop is CASSLRTSGRIVQYF. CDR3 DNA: TGTGCCAGTAGTCTGAGGACTAGCGGGAGAATCGTTCAGTACTTC.

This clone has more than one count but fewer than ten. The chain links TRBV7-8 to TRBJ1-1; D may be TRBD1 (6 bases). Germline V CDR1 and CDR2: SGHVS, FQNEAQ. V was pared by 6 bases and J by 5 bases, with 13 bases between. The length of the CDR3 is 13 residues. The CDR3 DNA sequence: TGTGCCAGCAGTCCCGGGGGGCAGACTGAAGCTTTCTTT. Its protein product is CASSPGGQTEAFF.

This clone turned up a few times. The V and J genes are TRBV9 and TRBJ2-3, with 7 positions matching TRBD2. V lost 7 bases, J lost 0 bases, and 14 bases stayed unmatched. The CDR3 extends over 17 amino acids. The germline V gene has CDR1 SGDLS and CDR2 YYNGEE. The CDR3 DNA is TGTGCCAGCTGCCGGGGTAGCGGGTCCTCTAGCACAGATACGCAGTATTTT. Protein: CASCRGSGSSSTDTQYF.

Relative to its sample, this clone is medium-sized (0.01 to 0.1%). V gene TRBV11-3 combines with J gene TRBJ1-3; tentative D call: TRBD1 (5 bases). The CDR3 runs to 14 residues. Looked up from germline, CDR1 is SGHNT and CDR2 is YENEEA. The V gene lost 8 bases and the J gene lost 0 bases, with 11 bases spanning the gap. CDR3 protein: CASSAGRSGNTIYF. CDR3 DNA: TGTGCCAGCTCGGCAGGGCGCTCTGGAAACACCATATATTTT.

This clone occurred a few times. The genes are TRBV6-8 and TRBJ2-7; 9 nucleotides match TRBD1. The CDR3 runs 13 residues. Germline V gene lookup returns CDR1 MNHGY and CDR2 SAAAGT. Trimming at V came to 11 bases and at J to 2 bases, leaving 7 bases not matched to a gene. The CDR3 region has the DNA TGTGCCGGGGCCCGGGACAGGGCCTACGAGCAGTACTTC. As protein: CAGARDRAYEQYF.

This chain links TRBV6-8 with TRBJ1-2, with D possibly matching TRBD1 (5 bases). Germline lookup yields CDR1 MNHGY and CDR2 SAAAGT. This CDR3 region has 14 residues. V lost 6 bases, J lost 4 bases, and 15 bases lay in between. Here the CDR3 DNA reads TGTGCCAGCAGCAACCAGGGCGGAAGCTATGGCTACACCTTC. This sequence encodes CASSNQGGSYGYTF.

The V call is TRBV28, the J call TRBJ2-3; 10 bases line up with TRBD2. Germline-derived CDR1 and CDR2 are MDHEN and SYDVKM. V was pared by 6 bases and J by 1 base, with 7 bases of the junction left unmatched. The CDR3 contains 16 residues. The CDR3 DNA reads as TGTGCCAGCAGCCTAAGGACTAGCGGAGGCACAGATACGCAGTATTTT. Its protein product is CASSLRTSGGTDTQYF.

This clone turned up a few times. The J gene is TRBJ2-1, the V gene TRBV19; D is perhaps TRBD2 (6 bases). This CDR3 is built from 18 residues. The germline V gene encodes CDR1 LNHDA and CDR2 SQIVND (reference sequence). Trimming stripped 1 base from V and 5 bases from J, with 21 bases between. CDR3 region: CASSIGRDSQRRDNEQFF. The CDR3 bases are TGTGCCAGTAGTATAGGTCGGGACTCCCAACGGAGAGACAATGAGCAGTTCTTC. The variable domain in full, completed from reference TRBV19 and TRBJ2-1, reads DGGITQSPKYLFRKEGQNVTLSCEQNLNHDAMYWYRQDPGQGLRLIYYSQIVNDFQKGDIAEGYSVSREKKESFPLTVTSAQKNPTAFYLCASSIGRDSQRRDNEQFFGPGTRLTVL.

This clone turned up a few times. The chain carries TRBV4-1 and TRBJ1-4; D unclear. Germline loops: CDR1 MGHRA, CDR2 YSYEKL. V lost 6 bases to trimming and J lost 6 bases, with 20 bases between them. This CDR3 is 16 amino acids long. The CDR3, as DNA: TGCGCCAGCAGGCCAGTAGCCCTCCTCTTAGATGAAAAACTGTTTTTT. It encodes CASRPVALLLDEKLFF.